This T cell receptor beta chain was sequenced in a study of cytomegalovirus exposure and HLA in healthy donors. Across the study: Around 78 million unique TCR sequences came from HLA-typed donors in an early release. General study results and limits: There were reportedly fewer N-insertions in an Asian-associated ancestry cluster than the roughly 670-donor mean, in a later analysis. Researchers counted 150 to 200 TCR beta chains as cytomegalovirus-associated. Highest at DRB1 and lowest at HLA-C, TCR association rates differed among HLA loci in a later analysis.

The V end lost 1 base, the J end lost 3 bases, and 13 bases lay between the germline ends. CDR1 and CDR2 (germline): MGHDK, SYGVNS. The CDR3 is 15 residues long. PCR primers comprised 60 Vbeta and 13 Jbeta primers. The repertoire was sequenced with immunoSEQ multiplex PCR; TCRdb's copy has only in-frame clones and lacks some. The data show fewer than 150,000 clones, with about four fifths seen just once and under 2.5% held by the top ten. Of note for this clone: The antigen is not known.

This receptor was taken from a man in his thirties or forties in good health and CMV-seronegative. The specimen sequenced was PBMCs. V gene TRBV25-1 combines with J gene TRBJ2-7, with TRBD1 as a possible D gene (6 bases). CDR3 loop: CASSESPRGRYEQYF. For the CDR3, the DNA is TGTGCCAGCAGTGAATCACCCAGGGGTCGCTACGAGCAGTACTTC.